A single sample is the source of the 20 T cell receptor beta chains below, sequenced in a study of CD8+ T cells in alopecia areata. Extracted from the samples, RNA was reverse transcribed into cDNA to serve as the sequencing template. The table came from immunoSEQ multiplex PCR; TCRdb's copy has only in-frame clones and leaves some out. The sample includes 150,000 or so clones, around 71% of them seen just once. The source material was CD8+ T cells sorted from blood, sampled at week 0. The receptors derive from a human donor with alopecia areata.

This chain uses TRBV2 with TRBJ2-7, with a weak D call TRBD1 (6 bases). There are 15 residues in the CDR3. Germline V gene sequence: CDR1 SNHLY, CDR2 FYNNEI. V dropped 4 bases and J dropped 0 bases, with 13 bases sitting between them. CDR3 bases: TGTGCCAGCAGTGGAGGCAGGACAGCCTCCTACGAGCAGTACTTC. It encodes CASSGGRTASYEQYF.

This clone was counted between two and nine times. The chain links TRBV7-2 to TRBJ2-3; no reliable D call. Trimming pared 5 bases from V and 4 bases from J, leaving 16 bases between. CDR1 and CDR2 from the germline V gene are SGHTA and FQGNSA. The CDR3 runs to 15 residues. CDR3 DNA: TGTGCCAGCAGCCTGACCTGGGCCAACTCAGATACGCAGTATTTT. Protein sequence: CASSLTWANSDTQYF.

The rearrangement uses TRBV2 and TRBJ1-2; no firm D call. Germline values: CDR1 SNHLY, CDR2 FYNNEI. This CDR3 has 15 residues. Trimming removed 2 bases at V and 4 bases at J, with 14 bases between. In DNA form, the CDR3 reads TGTGCCAGCAGTGAACGGCCGGGTCGCGGCTATGGCTACACCTTC. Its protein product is CASSERPGRGYGYTF.

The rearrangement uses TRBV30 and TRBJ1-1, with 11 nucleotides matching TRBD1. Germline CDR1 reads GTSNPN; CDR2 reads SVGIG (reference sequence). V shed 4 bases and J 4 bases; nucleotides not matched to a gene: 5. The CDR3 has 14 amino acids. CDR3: CAWTPGQGATEAFF. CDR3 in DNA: TGTGCCTGGACCCCCGGACAGGGGGCCACTGAAGCTTTCTTT.

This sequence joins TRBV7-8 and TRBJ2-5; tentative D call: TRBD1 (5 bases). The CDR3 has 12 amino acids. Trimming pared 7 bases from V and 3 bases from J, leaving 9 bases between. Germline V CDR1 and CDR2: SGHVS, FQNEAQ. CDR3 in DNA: TGTGCCAGCACCACAGGAGAAGAGACCCAGTACTTC. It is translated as CASTTGEETQYF.

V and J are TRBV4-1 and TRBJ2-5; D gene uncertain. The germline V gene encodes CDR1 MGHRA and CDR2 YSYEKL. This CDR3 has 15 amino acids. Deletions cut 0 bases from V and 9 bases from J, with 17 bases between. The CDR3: CASSQEWLTKVAQYF. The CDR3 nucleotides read TGCGCCAGCAGCCAAGAATGGCTTACCAAGGTGGCCCAGTACTTC.

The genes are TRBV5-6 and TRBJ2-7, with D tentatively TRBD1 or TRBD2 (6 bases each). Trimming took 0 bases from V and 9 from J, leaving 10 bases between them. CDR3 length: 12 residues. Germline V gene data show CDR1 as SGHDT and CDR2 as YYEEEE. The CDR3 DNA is TGTGCCAGCAGCTTGGGGACAGCGGGGCAGTACTTC. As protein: CASSLGTAGQYF.

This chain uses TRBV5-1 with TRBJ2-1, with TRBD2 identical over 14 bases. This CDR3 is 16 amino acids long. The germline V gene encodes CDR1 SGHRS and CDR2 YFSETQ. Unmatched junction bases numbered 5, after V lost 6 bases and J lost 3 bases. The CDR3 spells CASIWTSGGYYNEQFF. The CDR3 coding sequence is TGCGCCAGCATCTGGACTAGCGGGGGGTACTACAATGAGCAGTTCTTC.

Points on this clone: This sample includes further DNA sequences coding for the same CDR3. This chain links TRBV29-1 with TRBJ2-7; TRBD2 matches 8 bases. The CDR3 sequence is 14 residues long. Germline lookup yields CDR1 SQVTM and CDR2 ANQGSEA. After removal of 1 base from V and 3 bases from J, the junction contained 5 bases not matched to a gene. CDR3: CSVEGGLAGYEQYF. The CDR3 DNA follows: TGCAGCGTTGAAGGAGGACTAGCCGGCTACGAGCAGTACTTC.

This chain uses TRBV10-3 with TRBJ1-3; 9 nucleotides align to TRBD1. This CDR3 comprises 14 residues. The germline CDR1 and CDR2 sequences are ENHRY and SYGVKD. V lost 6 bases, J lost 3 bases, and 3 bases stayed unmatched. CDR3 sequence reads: CAIRGTGSGNTIYF. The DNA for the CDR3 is TGTGCCATCAGGGGGACAGGGAGTGGAAACACCATATATTTT.

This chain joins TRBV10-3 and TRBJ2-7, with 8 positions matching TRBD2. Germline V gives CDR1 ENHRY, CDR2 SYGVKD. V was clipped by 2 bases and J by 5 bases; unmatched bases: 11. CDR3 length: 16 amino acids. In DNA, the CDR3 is TGTGCCATCAGTGAGCCCGGTAGCGGGGAGGTCGACGAGCAGTACTTC. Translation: CAISEPGSGEVDEQYF.

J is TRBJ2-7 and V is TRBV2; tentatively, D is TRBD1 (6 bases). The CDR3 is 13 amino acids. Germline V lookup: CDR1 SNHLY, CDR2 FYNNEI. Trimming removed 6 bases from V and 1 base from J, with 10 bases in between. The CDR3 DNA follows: TGTGCCAGCAGGGAGGACAGTTCCTACGAGCAGTACTTC. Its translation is CASREDSSYEQYF.

CDR3 amino acids: CSVEFSYNEQFF. CDR3 sequence (DNA): TGCAGCGTTGAATTCAGTTACAATGAGCAGTTCTTC. V and J are TRBV29-1 and TRBJ2-1; D uncertain. Germline values: CDR1 SQVTM, CDR2 ANQGSEA. The CDR3 loop spans 12 amino acids. Deletions cut 2 bases from V and 4 bases from J, with 6 bases between.

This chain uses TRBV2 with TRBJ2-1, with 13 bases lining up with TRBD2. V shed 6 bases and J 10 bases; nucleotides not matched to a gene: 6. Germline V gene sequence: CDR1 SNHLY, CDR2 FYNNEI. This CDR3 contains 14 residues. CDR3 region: CASSTTSGGREQFF. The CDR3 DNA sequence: TGTGCCAGCAGCACGACTAGCGGGGGGCGGGAGCAGTTCTTC.

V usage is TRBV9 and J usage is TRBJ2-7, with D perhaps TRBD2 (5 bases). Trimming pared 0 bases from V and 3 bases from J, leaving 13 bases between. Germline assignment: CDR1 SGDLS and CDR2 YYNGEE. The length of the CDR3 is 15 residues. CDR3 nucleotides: TGTGCCAGCAGCGTAGGTTCAGGAGGTGTCTACGAGCAGTACTTC. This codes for CASSVGSGGVYEQYF.

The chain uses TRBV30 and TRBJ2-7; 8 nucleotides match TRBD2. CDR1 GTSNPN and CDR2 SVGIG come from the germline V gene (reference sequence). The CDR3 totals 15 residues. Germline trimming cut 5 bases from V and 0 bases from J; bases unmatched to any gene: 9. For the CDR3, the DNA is TGTGCCTGGGGTCCCGCGGCGGGGGGCTCCTACGAGCAGTACTTC. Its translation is CAWGPAAGGSYEQYF.

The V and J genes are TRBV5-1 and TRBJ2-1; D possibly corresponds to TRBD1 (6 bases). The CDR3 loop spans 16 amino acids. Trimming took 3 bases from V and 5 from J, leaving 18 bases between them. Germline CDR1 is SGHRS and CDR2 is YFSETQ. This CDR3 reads CASSSVYRVVHNEQFF. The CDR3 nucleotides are TGCGCCAGCAGCTCCGTTTACAGGGTCGTCCACAATGAGCAGTTCTTC.

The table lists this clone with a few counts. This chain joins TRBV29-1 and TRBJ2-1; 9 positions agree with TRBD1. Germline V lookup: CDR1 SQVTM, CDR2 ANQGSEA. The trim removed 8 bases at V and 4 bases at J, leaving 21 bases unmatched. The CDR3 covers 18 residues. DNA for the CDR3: TGCAGCTCCGAGAGGGGAGAAGTGTGGGGACAGGGTTACAATGAGCAGTTCTTC. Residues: CSSERGEVWGQGYNEQFF.

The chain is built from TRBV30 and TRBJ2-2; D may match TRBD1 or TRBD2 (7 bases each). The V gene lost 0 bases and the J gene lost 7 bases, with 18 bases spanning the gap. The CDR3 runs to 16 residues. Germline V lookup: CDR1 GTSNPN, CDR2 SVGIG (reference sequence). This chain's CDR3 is CAWSVGRGRRGGELFF. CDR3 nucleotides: TGTGCCTGGAGTGTAGGGAGGGGGCGCCGCGGCGGGGAGCTGTTTTTT.

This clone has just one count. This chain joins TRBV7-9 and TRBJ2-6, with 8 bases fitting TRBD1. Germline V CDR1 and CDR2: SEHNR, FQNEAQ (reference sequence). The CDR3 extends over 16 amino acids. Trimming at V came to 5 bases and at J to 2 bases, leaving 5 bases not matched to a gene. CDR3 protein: CASSRMTGAGANVLTF. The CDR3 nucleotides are TGTGCCAGCAGCCGTATGACAGGGGCTGGGGCCAACGTCCTGACTTTC.